This is a list of T cell receptor beta chains from one sample in a study of early T cells in non-severe SARS-CoV-2 infection. MiXCR, run by TCRdb on the 5' RACE reads, gives a single entry per CDR3 protein. The sample holds 70,000 to 95,000 distinct CDR3 sequences, about 15% seen once. The specimen was whole blood. The source of these receptors is an adult who was a healthcare worker with PCR-confirmed SARS-CoV-2 infection or an uninfected control (not recorded which). Both conserved end residues are part of each CDR3. The D gene is left open where the match is weak. Clone size, where shown, is once, few, many, or a class for clones that have expanded.

j_call clone_size d_call v_call cdr3_nt cdr3_aa
TRBJ1-1 NA NA TRBV3-1 TGTGCCAGCAGCCAGTACGGGACACCTAACACTGAAGCTTTCTTT CASSQYGTPNTEAFF
TRBJ2-2 NA NA TRBV7-9 TGTGCCAGCAGCTTAGTGGCCGGAATAAACACCGGGGAGCTGTTTTTT CASSLVAGINTGELFF
TRBJ2-1 many TRBD1 TRBV11-2 TGTGCCAGCAGGCCTAACAGGGGTTCCTACAATGAGCAGTTCTTC CASRPNRGSYNEQFF
TRBJ1-5 few NA TRBV24-1 TGTGCCACCAGTGATTCGGGGCAGCTCCAGCATTTT CATSDSGQLQHF
TRBJ1-3 NA NA TRBV10-3 TGTGCCATCAGCGAATTGACAGCATCCTCTGGAAACACCATATATTTT CAISELTASSGNTIYF
TRBJ1-4 few NA TRBV2 TGTGCCAGCAGTGAAGCGTTGGGTCGCAGGGGTGGTGAAAAACTGTTTTTT CASSEALGRRGGEKLFF
TRBJ2-2 NA TRBD2 TRBV6-2/TRBV6-3 TGTGCCAGCAGTGATCTAACTAGCGGGGACTGGCCCGGGGAGCTGTTTTTT CASSDLTSGDWPGELFF
TRBJ2-3 NA TRBD2 TRBV5-1 TGCGCCAGCAGCTTGGCTAGCGGTAGCGCAGATACGCAGTATTTT CASSLASGSADTQYF
TRBJ2-2 NA NA TRBV21-1 TGTGCCAGCAGCAAAGTACAAACTAACGGGGAGCTGTTTTTT CASSKVQTNGELFF
TRBJ1-6 many NA TRBV5-6 TGTGCCAGCAGCTACGCCGAGGGGAAGCGTCCCCACTTT CASSYAEGKRPHF
TRBJ2-4 NA NA TRBV18 TGTGCCAGCTCACCAGTCGTCACAGGTCGAAGGGGCATTCAGTACTTC CASSPVVTGRRGIQYF
TRBJ1-2 many NA TRBV6-1 TGTGCCAGCAGTGAAGCATGGGGGGCTGACTATGGCTACACCTTC CASSEAWGADYGYTF
TRBJ1-1 few NA TRBV18 TGTGCCAGCTCACCGAATCGAGGACAGATGAACACTGAAGCTTTCTTT CASSPNRGQMNTEAFF
TRBJ1-1 NA NA TRBV4-1 TGCGCCAGCAGCCACCCTGGGACATACAACACTGAAGCTTTCTTT CASSHPGTYNTEAFF
TRBJ1-6 NA NA TRBV4-1 TGCGCCAGCAGCCCCTGGAGTATCAATTCACCCCTCCACTTT CASSPWSINSPLHF
TRBJ2-2 few TRBD2 TRBV5-1 TGCGCCAGCACTCCTGCGGGGGGCGGGGTCACCGGGGAGCTGTTTTTT CASTPAGGGVTGELFF
TRBJ2-3 many TRBD2 TRBV7-2 TGTGCCAGCAGCTTAACTGGGACTAGCGGGGCCTCCCGAGGGGATACGCAGTATTTT CASSLTGTSGASRGDTQYF
TRBJ2-4 NA NA TRBV5-1 TGCGCCAGCAGCTCAGGCGGCATTCAGTACTTC CASSSGGIQYF
TRBJ1-6 few TRBD1 TRBV7-9 TGTGCCAGCACCGGACAGGGTATGATCGACTATAATTCACCCCTCCACTTT CASTGQGMIDYNSPLHF
TRBJ2-3 few NA TRBV18 TGTGCCAGCTCACCCGGGCGAGGCCTCAGCACAGATACGCAGTATTTT CASSPGRGLSTDTQYF
TRBJ2-5 NA TRBD2 TRBV3-1 TGTGCCAGCAGCCAGGGACTAGCGGGGCAAGAGACCCAGTACTTC CASSQGLAGQETQYF
TRBJ2-3 few TRBD2 TRBV11-2 TGTGCCAGCAGCCTAAGCGGCGGCGGGGGGTATAGCACAGATACGCAGTATTTT CASSLSGGGGYSTDTQYF
TRBJ2-1 NA NA TRBV3-1 TGTGCCAGCAGCCAAGGATTGTCCGGGACCGAGCAGTTCTTC CASSQGLSGTEQFF
TRBJ2-1 NA NA TRBV7-8 TGTGCCAGCAGCTTAGTAAGCGGTACGCCCAATGAGCAGTTCTTC CASSLVSGTPNEQFF
TRBJ2-3 NA NA TRBV12-3/TRBV12-4 TGTGCCAGCAGATTAAATCAAGGGGCAGATACGCAGTATTTT CASRLNQGADTQYF
TRBJ2-2 many NA TRBV29-1 TGCAGCGTTGAAGTAGTTCCCGGGGAGCTGTTTTTT CSVEVVPGELFF
TRBJ2-5 NA NA TRBV5-6 TGTGCCAGCAGCTTGGAGAAGGGGGGGTTTCTGAAGACCCAGTACTTC CASSLEKGGFLKTQYF
TRBJ2-6 few NA TRBV19 TGTGCCAGTAGTACCAGGGAATACTCCTCTGGGGCCAACGTCCTGACTTTC CASSTREYSSGANVLTF
TRBJ2-3 few NA TRBV3-1 TGTGCCAGCAGCCATTGGAGTTCCGCGGGAGATACGCAGTATTTT CASSHWSSAGDTQYF
TRBJ1-5 many NA TRBV7-8 TGTGCCAGCAGCTTAGCGTTGGGGGGTCGGAATCAGCCCCAGCATTTT CASSLALGGRNQPQHF